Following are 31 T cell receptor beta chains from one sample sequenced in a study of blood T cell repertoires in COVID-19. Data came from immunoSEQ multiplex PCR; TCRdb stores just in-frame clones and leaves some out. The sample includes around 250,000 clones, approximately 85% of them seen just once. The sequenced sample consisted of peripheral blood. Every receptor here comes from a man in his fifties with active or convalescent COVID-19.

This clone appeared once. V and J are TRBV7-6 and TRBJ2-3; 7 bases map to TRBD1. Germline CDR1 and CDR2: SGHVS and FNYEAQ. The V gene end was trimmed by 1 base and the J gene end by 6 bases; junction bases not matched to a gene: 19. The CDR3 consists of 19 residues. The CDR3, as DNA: TGTGCCAGCAGCTTAGAGAGTGCTAGGGGGCGCTTCGATGTGGATACGCAGTATTTT. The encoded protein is CASSLESARGRFDVDTQYF.

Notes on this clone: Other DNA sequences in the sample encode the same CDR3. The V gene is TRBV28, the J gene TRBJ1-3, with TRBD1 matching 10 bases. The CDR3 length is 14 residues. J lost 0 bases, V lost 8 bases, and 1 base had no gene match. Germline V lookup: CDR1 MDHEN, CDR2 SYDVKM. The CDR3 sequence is CASRTGGSGNTIYF. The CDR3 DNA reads TGTGCCAGCCGGACAGGGGGCTCTGGAAACACCATATATTTT.

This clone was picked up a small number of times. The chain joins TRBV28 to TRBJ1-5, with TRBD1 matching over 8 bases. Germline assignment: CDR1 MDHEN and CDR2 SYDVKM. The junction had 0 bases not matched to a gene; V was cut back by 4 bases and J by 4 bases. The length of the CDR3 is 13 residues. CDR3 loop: CASSWTGNQPQHF. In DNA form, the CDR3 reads TGTGCCAGCAGTTGGACAGGGAATCAGCCCCAGCATTTT.

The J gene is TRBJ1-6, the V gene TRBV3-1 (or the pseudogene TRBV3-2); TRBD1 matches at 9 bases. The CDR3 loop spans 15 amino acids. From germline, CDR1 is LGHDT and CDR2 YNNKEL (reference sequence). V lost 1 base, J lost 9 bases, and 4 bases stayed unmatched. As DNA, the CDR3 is TGTGCCAGCAGCCAAGGCGGGACAGGGAGTTCACCCCTCCACTTT. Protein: CASSQGGTGSSPLHF.

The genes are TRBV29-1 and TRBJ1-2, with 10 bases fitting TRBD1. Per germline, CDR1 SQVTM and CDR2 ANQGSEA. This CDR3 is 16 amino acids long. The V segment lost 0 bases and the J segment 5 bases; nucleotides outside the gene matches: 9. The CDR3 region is CSVEDKTGGNKYGYTF. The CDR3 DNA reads TGCAGCGTTGAAGATAAGACAGGGGGCAATAAGTATGGCTACACCTTC.

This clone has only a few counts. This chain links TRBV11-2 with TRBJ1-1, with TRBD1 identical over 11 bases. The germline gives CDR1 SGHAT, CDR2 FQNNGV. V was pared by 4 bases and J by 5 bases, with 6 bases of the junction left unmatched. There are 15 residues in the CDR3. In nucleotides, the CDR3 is TGTGCCAGCAGCTCTGGGACAGGGGGTTATACTGAAGCTTTCTTT. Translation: CASSSGTGGYTEAFF.

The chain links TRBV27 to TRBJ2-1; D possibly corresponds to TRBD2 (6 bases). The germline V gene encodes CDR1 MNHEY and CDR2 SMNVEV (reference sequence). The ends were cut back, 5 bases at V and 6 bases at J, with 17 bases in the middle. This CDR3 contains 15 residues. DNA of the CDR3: TGTGCCAGCAGTCTGGGGCTAGCGAGAAGCAATGAGCAGTTCTTC. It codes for CASSLGLARSNEQFF.

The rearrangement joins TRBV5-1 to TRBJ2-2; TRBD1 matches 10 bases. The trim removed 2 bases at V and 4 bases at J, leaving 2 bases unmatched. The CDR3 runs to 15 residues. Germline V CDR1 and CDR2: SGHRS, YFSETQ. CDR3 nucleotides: TGCGCCAGCAGCTTTGGACAGGGGGGCACCGGGGAGCTGTTTTTT. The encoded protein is CASSFGQGGTGELFF.

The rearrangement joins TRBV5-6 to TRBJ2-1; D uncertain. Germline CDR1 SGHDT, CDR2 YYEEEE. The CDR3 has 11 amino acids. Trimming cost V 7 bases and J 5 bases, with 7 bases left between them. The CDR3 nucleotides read TGTGCCAGCTCTACCAACAATGAGCAGTTCTTC. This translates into CASSTNNEQFF.

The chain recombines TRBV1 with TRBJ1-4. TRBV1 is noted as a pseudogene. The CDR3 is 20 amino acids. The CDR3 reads CTSSQDLLRGRPATNEKLFF. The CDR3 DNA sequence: TGCACCAGCAGCCAAGATCTCCTCCGAGGTAGACCTGCAACTAATGAAAAACTGTTTTTT.

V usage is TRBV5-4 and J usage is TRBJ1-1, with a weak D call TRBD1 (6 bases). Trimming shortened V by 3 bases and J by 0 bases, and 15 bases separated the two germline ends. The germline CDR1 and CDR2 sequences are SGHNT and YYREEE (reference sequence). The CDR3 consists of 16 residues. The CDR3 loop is CASSSATGHLNTEAFF. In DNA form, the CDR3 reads TGTGCCAGCAGCTCGGCGACGGGACACCTGAACACTGAAGCTTTCTTT.

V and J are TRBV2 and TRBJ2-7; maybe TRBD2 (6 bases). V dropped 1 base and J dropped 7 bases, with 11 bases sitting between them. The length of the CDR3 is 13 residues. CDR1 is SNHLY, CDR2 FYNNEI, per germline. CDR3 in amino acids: CASSEGREGEQYF. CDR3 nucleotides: TGTGCCAGCAGTGAAGGGAGGGAAGGGGAGCAGTACTTC.

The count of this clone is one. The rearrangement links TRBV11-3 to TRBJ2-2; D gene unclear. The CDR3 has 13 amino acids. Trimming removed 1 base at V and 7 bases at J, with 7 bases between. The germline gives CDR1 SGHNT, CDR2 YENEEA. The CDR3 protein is CASSLGRYGELFF. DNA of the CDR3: TGTGCCAGCAGCTTAGGGAGATACGGGGAGCTGTTTTTT.

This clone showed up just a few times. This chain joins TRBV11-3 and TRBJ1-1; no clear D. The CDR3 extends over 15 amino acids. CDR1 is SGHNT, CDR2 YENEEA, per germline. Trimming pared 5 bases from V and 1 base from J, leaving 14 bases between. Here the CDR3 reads CASSATWTPNTEAFF. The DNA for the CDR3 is TGTGCCAGCAGCGCTACCTGGACTCCGAACACTGAAGCTTTCTTT. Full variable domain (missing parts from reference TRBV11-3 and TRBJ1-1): EAGVVQSPRYKIIEKKQPVAFWCNPISGHNTLYWYLQNLGQGPELLIRYENEEAVDDSQLPKDRFSAERLKGVDSTLKIQPAELGDSAVYLCASSATWTPNTEAFFGQGTRLTVV.

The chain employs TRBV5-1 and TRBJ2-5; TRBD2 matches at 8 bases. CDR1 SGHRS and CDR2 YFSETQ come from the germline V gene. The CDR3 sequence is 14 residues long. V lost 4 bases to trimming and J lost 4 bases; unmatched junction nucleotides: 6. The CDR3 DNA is TGCGCCAGCAGCACCCGAGCGGGAGTAGAGACCCAGTACTTC. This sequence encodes CASSTRAGVETQYF.

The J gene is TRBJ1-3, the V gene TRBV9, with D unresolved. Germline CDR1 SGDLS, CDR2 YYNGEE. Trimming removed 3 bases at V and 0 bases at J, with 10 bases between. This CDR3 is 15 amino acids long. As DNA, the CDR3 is TGTGCCAGCAGCGAGGGAGGGAACTCTGGAAACACCATATATTTT. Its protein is CASSEGGNSGNTIYF.

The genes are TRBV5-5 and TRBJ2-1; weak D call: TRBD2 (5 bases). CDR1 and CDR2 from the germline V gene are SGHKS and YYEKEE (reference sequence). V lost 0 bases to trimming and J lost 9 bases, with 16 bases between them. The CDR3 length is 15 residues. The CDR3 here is CASSLVRSGSSEQFF. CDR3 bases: TGTGCCAGCAGCTTGGTTCGATCTGGGAGCAGTGAGCAGTTCTTC.

CDR3 sequence: CASSPGTGGRLAGNTIYF. In DNA form, the CDR3 reads TGTGCCAGCAGTCCCGGGACAGGGGGCCGGTTGGCTGGAAACACCATATATTTT. The chain joins TRBV7-2 to TRBJ1-3; 12 positions match TRBD1. CDR1 SGHTA and CDR2 FQGNSA come from the germline V gene. CDR3 size: 18 residues. After removal of 6 bases from V and 2 bases from J, the junction contained 11 bases not matched to a gene. The whole variable domain, filled in from reference TRBV7-2 and TRBJ1-3, reads GAGVSQSPSNKVTEKGKDVELRCDPISGHTALYWYRQSLGQGLEFLIYFQGNSAPDKSGLPSDRFSAERTGGSVSTLTIQRTQQEDSAVYLCASSPGTGGRLAGNTIYFGEGSWLTVV.

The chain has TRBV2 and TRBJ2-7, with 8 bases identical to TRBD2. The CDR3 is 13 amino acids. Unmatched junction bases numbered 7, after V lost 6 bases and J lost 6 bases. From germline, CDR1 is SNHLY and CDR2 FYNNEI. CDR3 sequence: CASRIGLAAEQYF. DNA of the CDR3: TGTGCCAGCAGGATAGGACTAGCTGCCGAGCAGTACTTC.

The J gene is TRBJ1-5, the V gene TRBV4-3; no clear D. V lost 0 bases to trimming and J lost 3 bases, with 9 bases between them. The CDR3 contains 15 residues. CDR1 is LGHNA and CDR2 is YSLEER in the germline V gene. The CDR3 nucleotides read TGCGCCAGCAGCCAAGACTGGCAGGCCAATCAGCCCCAGCATTTT. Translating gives CASSQDWQANQPQHF.

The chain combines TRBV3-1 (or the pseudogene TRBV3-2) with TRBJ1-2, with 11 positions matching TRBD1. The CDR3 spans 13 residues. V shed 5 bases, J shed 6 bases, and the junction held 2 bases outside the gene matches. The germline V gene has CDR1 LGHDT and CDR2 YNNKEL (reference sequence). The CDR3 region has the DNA TGTGCCAGCAGCGGGACAGGGGGAGATGGCTACACCTTC. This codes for CASSGTGGDGYTF.

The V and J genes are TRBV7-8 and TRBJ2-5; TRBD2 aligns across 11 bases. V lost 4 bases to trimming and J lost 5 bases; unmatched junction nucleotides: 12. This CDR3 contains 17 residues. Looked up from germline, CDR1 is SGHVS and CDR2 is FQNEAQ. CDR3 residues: CASSSELAGVLLETQYF. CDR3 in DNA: TGTGCCAGCAGCTCTGAACTAGCGGGAGTGTTGCTTGAGACCCAGTACTTC. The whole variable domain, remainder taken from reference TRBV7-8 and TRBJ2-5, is GAGVSQSPRYKVAKRGQDVALRCDPISGHVSLFWYQQALGQGPEFLTYFQNEAQLDKSGLPSDRFFAERPEGSVSTLKIQRTQQEDSAVYLCASSSELAGVLLETQYFGPGTRLLVL.

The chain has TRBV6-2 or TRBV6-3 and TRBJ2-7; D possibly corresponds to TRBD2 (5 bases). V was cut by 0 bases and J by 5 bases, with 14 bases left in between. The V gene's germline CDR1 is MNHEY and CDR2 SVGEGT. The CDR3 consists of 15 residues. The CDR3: CASSYSMVSGNEQYF. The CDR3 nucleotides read TGTGCCAGCAGTTACTCGATGGTGAGCGGTAACGAGCAGTACTTC.

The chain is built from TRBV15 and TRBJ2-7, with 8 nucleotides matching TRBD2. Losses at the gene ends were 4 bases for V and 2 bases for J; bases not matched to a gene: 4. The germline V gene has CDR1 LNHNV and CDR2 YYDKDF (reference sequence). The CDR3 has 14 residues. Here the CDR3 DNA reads TGTGCCACCAGCACGGGACTAGAGGCCTACGAGCAGTACTTC. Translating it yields CATSTGLEAYEQYF.

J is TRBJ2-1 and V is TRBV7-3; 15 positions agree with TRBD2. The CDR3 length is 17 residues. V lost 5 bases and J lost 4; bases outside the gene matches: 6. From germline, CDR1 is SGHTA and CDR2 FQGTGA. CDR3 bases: TGTGCCAGCAGCCCTTCCGGACTAGCGGGAGGGTACAATGAGCAGTTCTTC. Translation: CASSPSGLAGGYNEQFF. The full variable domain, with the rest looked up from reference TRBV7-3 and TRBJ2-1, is GAGVSQTPSNKVTEKGKYVELRCDPISGHTALYWYRQSLGQGPEFLIYFQGTGAADDSGLPNDRFFAVRPEGSVSTLKIQRTERGDSAVYLCASSPSGLAGGYNEQFFGPGTRLTVL.

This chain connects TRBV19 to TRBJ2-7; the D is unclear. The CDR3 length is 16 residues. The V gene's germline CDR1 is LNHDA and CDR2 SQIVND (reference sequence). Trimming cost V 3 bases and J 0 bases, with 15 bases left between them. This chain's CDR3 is CASSMPRTTHSYEQYF. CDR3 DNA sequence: TGTGCCAGTAGTATGCCCCGTACTACCCACTCCTACGAGCAGTACTTC.

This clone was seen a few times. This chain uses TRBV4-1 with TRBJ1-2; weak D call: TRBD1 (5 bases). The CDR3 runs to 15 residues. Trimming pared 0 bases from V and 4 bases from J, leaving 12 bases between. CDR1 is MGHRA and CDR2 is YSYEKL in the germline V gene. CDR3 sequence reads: CASSQEKQVVYGYTF. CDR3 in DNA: TGCGCCAGCAGCCAAGAAAAACAGGTGGTCTATGGCTACACCTTC.

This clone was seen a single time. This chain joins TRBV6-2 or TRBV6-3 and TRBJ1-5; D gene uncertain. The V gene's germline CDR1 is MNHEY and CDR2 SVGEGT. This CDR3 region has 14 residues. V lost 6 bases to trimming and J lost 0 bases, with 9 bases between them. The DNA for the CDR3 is TGTGCCAGCAGCCTCGGGGTTAGCAATCAGCCCCAGCATTTT. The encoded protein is CASSLGVSNQPQHF.

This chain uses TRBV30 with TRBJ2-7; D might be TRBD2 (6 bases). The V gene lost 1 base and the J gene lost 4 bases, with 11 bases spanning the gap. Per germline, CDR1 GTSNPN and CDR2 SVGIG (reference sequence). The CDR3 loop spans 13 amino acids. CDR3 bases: TGTGCCTGGAGTGACGCAGGGAGGTACGAGCAGTACTTC. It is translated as CAWSDAGRYEQYF. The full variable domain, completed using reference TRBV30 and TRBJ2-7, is SQTIHQWPATLVQPVGSPLSLECTVEGTSNPNLYWYRQAAGRGLQLLFYSVGIGQISSEVPQNLSASRPQDRQFILSSKKLLLSDSGFYLCAWSDAGRYEQYFGPGTRLTVT.

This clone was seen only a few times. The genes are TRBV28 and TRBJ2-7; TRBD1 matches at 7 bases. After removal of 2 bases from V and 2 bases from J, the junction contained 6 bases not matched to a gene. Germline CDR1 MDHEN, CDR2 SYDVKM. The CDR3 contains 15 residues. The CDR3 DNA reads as TGTGCCAGCAGTTTAGACCCCAGGGGGACCTACGAGCAGTACTTC. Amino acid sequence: CASSLDPRGTYEQYF.

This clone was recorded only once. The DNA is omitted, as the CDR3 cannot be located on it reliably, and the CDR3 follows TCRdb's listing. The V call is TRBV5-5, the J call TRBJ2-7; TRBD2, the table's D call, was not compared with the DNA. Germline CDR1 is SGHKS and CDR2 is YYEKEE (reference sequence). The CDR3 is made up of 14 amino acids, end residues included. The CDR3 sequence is CASSFGTDFAGGNF.